Listed below are T cell receptor beta chains from one sample, sequenced in a study of T cells in Graves' hyperthyroidism and ophthalmopathy. TCRdb passed the multiplex PCR reads through MiXCR, listing each CDR3 protein once. The sample carries tens of thousands of distinct CDR3 sequences, just under 50% recorded once. The sequenced sample was blood. These receptors all come from a woman in her 30s with Graves' ophthalmopathy. Each CDR3 is given with its conserved first and last residue. The order of the fields is CDR3 protein, CDR3 DNA, D gene, J gene, V gene, clone size. D genes are given only for firm matches. A row's size may be missing; if present it is once, few, many or a size class.

CDR3aa: CASSEQGRDNQPQHF
CDR3nt: TGTGCCAGCAGCGAACAGGGGAGGGACAATCAGCCCCAGCATTTT
d_gene: TRBD1
j_gene: TRBJ1-5
v_gene: TRBV11-2
abundance: many

CDR3aa: CASSLRAGDQPQHF
CDR3nt: TGTGCCAGCAGTTTAAGGGCAGGGGATCAGCCCCAGCATTTT
d_gene: NA
j_gene: TRBJ1-5
v_gene: TRBV27
abundance: NA

CDR3aa: CASSGNNEAFF
CDR3nt: TGTGCCAGCAGTGGGAACAATGAAGCTTTCTTT
d_gene: NA
j_gene: TRBJ1-1
v_gene: TRBV28
abundance: NA

CDR3aa: CSARDSTAGVKPQHF
CDR3nt: TGCAGTGCTAGAGATTCAACAGCGGGCGTCAAGCCCCAGCATTTT
d_gene: NA
j_gene: TRBJ1-5
v_gene: TRBV20-1
abundance: many

CDR3aa: CASSVRQGTGELFF
CDR3nt: TGTGCCAGCAGCGTACGCCAAGGCACCGGGGAGCTGTTTTTT
d_gene: NA
j_gene: TRBJ2-2
v_gene: TRBV9
abundance: NA

CDR3aa: CASSESLGVGDTEAF
CDR3nt: TGTGCCAGCAGTGAATCCCTGGGGGTGGGGGACACTGAAGCTTTC
d_gene: NA
j_gene: TRBJ2-6
v_gene: TRBV2
abundance: NA

CDR3aa: CASSAGIWETQYF
CDR3nt: TGCGCCAGCAGCGCCGGTATTTGGGAGACCCAGTACTTC
d_gene: NA
j_gene: TRBJ2-5
v_gene: TRBV5-1
abundance: many

CDR3aa: CASSLVRTYNEQFF
CDR3nt: TGTGCCAGCAGCTTAGTACGGACCTACAATGAGCAGTTCTTC
d_gene: NA
j_gene: TRBJ2-1
v_gene: TRBV7-8
abundance: NA

CDR3aa: CASSVAGVGEQFF
CDR3nt: TGTGCCAGCAGCGTCGCGGGAGTGGGGGAGCAGTTCTTC
d_gene: TRBD2
j_gene: TRBJ2-1
v_gene: TRBV9
abundance: many

CDR3aa: CASSLGLGTQYF
CDR3nt: TGTGCCAGCAGCCTGGGACTCGGTACGCAGTATTTT
d_gene: NA
j_gene: TRBJ2-3
v_gene: TRBV5-6
abundance: many

CDR3aa: CASSNQGGHEQNF
CDR3nt: TGTGCCAGTAGTAACCAGGGGGGTCACGAGCAGAACTTC
d_gene: NA
j_gene: TRBJ2-7
v_gene: TRBV19
abundance: NA

CDR3aa: CASSQGRMVGTQYF
CDR3nt: TGTGCCAGCAGCCAAGGACGGATGGTAGGGACCCAGTACTTC
d_gene: NA
j_gene: TRBJ2-5
v_gene: TRBV3-1
abundance: NA

CDR3aa: CASRAGLAGADTQYF
CDR3nt: TGTGCCAGCAGGGCGGGACTAGCGGGAGCGGATACGCAGTATTTT
d_gene: TRBD2
j_gene: TRBJ2-3
v_gene: TRBV2
abundance: many

CDR3aa: CAISEGLAGANNEQFF
CDR3nt: TGTGCCATCAGTGAGGGACTAGCGGGTGCCAACAATGAGCAGTTCTTC
d_gene: TRBD2
j_gene: TRBJ2-1
v_gene: TRBV10-3
abundance: many

CDR3aa: CSASARATEAFF
CDR3nt: TGCAGTGCGAGCGCCAGGGCCACTGAAGCTTTCTTT
d_gene: NA
j_gene: TRBJ1-1
v_gene: TRBV20-1
abundance: NA

CDR3aa: CASSGGAGGEKLFF
CDR3nt: TGCGCCAGCAGCGGCGGGGCAGGGGGGGAAAAACTGTTTTTT
d_gene: TRBD1
j_gene: TRBJ1-4
v_gene: TRBV5-1
abundance: NA

CDR3aa: CASSLSGGPGEERYTF
CDR3nt: TGTGCCAGCAGCTTATCGGGGGGCCCGGGGGAGGAACGCTACACCTTC
d_gene: NA
j_gene: TRBJ1-2
v_gene: TRBV7-2
abundance: NA

CDR3aa: CASSHGTGRGYTF
CDR3nt: TGTGCCAGCAGTCACGGGACAGGGAGAGGCTACACCTTC
d_gene: TRBD1
j_gene: TRBJ1-2
v_gene: TRBV25-1
abundance: medium-sized

CDR3aa: CASSVGTLGETQYF
CDR3nt: TGTGCCAGCAGCGTCGGGACCCTGGGGGAGACCCAGTACTTC
d_gene: NA
j_gene: TRBJ2-5
v_gene: TRBV9
abundance: many

CDR3aa: CAWSYGRVNEKLFF
CDR3nt: TGTGCCTGGAGTTATGGACGGGTTAATGAAAAACTGTTTTTT
d_gene: NA
j_gene: TRBJ1-4
v_gene: TRBV30
abundance: NA

CDR3aa: CASSYGSGSTDTQYF
CDR3nt: TGTGCCAGCAGTTACGGGAGCGGGAGCACAGATACGCAGTATTTT
d_gene: NA
j_gene: TRBJ2-3
v_gene: TRBV25-1
abundance: NA

CDR3aa: CASSEARIGYTF
CDR3nt: TGTGCCAGCAGTGAAGCTAGGATCGGCTACACCTTC
d_gene: NA
j_gene: TRBJ1-2
v_gene: TRBV6-1
abundance: many

CDR3aa: CSASSGLGPQYF
CDR3nt: TGCAGTGCTAGTTCGGGGTTAGGTCCCCAGTACTTC
d_gene: NA
j_gene: TRBJ2-5
v_gene: TRBV20-1
abundance: NA

CDR3aa: CASSQVGGGTDTQYF
CDR3nt: TGTGCCAGCAGCCAAGTCGGGGGCGGCACAGATACGCAGTATTTT
d_gene: NA
j_gene: TRBJ2-3
v_gene: TRBV14
abundance: many

CDR3aa: CASSHPPLAFF
CDR3nt: TGTGCCAGCAGTCACCCCCCGCTAGCTTTCTTT
d_gene: NA
j_gene: TRBJ1-1
v_gene: TRBV28
abundance: NA

CDR3aa: CASSLNTGVYEQYF
CDR3nt: TGCGCCAGCAGCTTAAATACAGGGGTCTACGAGCAGTACTTC
d_gene: TRBD1
j_gene: TRBJ2-7
v_gene: TRBV5-1
abundance: many

CDR3aa: CASSEYRGNYGYTF
CDR3nt: TGTGCCAGCAGTGAATACAGGGGGAACTATGGCTACACCTTC
d_gene: TRBD1
j_gene: TRBJ1-2
v_gene: TRBV2
abundance: NA

CDR3aa: CASRVRWSDTQYF
CDR3nt: TGTGCCAGCAGGGTAAGGTGGTCAGATACGCAGTATTTT
d_gene: NA
j_gene: TRBJ2-3
v_gene: TRBV11-3
abundance: many

CDR3aa: CAISVGNEQFF
CDR3nt: TGTGCCATCAGTGTCGGTAATGAGCAGTTCTTC
d_gene: NA
j_gene: TRBJ2-1
v_gene: TRBV10-3
abundance: many

CDR3aa: CSVGEHDEQFF
CDR3nt: TGCAGCGTTGGGGAGCACGATGAGCAGTTCTTC
d_gene: NA
j_gene: TRBJ2-1
v_gene: TRBV29-1
abundance: many

CDR3aa: CASSESRGWGQGAYNEQFF
CDR3nt: TGCGCCAGCAGTGAGTCGAGGGGCTGGGGACAGGGGGCCTACAATGAGCAGTTCTTC
d_gene: TRBD1
j_gene: TRBJ2-1
v_gene: TRBV10-1
abundance: once

CDR3aa: CASSLSAAQEPRYF
CDR3nt: TGTGCCAGCAGCTTATCGGCCGCACAAGAGCCGCGGTACTTC
d_gene: NA
j_gene: TRBJ2-7
v_gene: TRBV7-3
abundance: NA

CDR3aa: CASSEAISGASYEQYF
CDR3nt: TGTGCCAGCAGTGAAGCGATTAGCGGGGCTTCCTACGAGCAGTACTTC
d_gene: TRBD2
j_gene: TRBJ2-7
v_gene: TRBV6-1
abundance: many

CDR3aa: CASSPGVGEAFF
CDR3nt: TGTGCCAGCAGCCCAGGGGTTGGTGAAGCTTTCTTT
d_gene: NA
j_gene: TRBJ1-1
v_gene: TRBV7-9
abundance: NA

CDR3aa: CARRTGGSYGYTF
CDR3nt: TGCGCCAGGAGGACGGGGGGAAGCTATGGCTACACCTTC
d_gene: NA
j_gene: TRBJ1-2
v_gene: TRBV5-1
abundance: NA

CDR3aa: CASRGGTYEQYF
CDR3nt: TGTGCCAGCAGGGGAGGCACCTACGAGCAGTACTTC
d_gene: NA
j_gene: TRBJ2-7
v_gene: TRBV27
abundance: many

CDR3aa: CATSPGGGGYTF
CDR3nt: TGTGCCACCAGTCCAGGGGGCGGTGGCTACACCTTC
d_gene: TRBD1
j_gene: TRBJ1-2
v_gene: TRBV24-1
abundance: NA

CDR3aa: CASSEAYSEQYF
CDR3nt: TGTGCCAGCAGTGAAGCTTATAGCGAGCAGTACTTC
d_gene: NA
j_gene: TRBJ2-7
v_gene: TRBV6-1
abundance: many

CDR3aa: CASSLVGQGFKTQYF
CDR3nt: TGCGCCAGCAGCTTGGTAGGGCAGGGTTTTAAGACCCAGTACTTC
d_gene: NA
j_gene: TRBJ2-5
v_gene: TRBV5-1
abundance: many

CDR3aa: CSAASMNTEASF
CDR3nt: TGCAGTGCCGCCTCCATGAACACGGAAGCTTCCTTT
d_gene: NA
j_gene: TRBJ1-1
v_gene: TRBV20-1
abundance: once

CDR3aa: CASIRDVNYGYTF
CDR3nt: TGTGCCAGCATCCGAGACGTTAACTATGGCTACACCTTC
d_gene: NA
j_gene: TRBJ1-2
v_gene: TRBV2
abundance: medium-sized

CDR3aa: CASSLGIGYYSEAFF
CDR3nt: TGTGCCAGCAGTTTAGGGATAGGCTACTATAGTGAAGCTTTCTTT
d_gene: NA
j_gene: TRBJ1-1
v_gene: TRBV12-3/TRBV12-4
abundance: many

CDR3aa: CATSDGGTGVTNYGYTF
CDR3nt: TGTGCCACCAGTGATGGGGGGACAGGGGTGACTAACTATGGCTACACCTTC
d_gene: TRBD1
j_gene: TRBJ1-2
v_gene: TRBV24-1
abundance: once

CDR3aa: CASRLSFRSQAFF
CDR3nt: TGTGCCAGCAGACTATCGTTTAGGTCCCAAGCTTTCTTT
d_gene: NA
j_gene: TRBJ1-1
v_gene: TRBV6-1
abundance: many

CDR3aa: CASTPSGRIYTF
CDR3nt: TGTGCCAGTACCCCCTCGGGAAGGATCTACACCTTC
d_gene: NA
j_gene: TRBJ1-2
v_gene: TRBV19
abundance: NA

CDR3aa: CASSLIRGEQFF
CDR3nt: TGTGCCAGCTCACTCATTAGAGGTGAGCAGTTCTTC
d_gene: NA
j_gene: TRBJ2-1
v_gene: TRBV18
abundance: few

CDR3aa: CASSIDHAGGTQYF
CDR3nt: TGTGCCAGTAGTATAGACCACGCCGGTGGGACCCAGTACTTC
d_gene: NA
j_gene: TRBJ2-5
v_gene: TRBV19
abundance: many

CDR3aa: CASSYGSWVPNTEAFF
CDR3nt: TGTGCCAGCAGTTACGGTTCGTGGGTGCCAAACACTGAAGCTTTCTTT
d_gene: NA
j_gene: TRBJ1-1
v_gene: TRBV6-5
abundance: many

CDR3aa: CASRTGGNNEQFF
CDR3nt: TGTGCCAGCCGGACAGGGGGCAACAATGAGCAGTTCTTC
d_gene: TRBD1
j_gene: TRBJ2-1
v_gene: TRBV13
abundance: many

CDR3aa: CARVRVSGTPWETQYF
CDR3nt: TGTGCTAGAGTTAGGGTTAGCGGGACCCCTTGGGAGACCCAGTACTTC
d_gene: TRBD2
j_gene: TRBJ2-5
v_gene: TRBV25-1
abundance: NA